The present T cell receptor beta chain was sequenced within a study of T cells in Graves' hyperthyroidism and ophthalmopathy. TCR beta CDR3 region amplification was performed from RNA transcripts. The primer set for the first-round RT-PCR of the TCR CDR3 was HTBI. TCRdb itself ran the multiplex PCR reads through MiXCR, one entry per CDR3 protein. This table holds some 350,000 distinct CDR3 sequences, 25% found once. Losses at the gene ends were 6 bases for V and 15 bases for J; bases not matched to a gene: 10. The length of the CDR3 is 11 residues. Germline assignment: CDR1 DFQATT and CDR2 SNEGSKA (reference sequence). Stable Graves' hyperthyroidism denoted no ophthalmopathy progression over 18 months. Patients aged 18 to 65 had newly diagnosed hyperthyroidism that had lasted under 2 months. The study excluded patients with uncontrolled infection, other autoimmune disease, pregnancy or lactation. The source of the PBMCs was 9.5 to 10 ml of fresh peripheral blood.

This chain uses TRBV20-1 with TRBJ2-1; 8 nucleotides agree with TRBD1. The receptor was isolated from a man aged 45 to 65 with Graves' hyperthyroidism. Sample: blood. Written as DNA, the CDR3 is TGCAGTGCATCACAGGGGGAGAGACGGTTCTTC. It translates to CSASQGERRFF.